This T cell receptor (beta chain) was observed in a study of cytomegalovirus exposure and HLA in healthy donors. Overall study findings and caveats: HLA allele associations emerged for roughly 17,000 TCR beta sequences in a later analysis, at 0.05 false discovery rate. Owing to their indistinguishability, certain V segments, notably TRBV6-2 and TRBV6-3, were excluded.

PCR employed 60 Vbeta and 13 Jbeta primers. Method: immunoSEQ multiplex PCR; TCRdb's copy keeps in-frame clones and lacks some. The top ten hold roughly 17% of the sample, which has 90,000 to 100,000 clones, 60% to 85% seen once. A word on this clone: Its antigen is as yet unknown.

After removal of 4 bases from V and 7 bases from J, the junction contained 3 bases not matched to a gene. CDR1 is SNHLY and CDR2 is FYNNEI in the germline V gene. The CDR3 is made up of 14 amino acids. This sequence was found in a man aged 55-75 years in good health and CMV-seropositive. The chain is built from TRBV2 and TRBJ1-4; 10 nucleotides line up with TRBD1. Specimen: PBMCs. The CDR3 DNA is TGTGCCAGCAGTGCGACAGGGGGCAGTGAAAAACTGTTTTTT. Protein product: CASSATGGSEKLFF.